The T cell receptor beta chain under discussion was sequenced for a study of blood T cell repertoires in COVID-19. Data came from immunoSEQ multiplex PCR; TCRdb stores just in-frame clones and leaves some out. The sample includes about 100,000 clones, 70% to 90% of them seen just once. Sequencing input: peripheral blood. The receptor was isolated from a middle-aged man with active or convalescent COVID-19.

This CDR3 is CATSPRLSGGYTF. The CDR3 coding sequence is TGTGCCACCTCACCCCGACTTAGCGGGGGCTACACCTTC. This chain joins TRBV7-9 and TRBJ1-2; D is uncertain. The germline gives CDR1 SEHNR, CDR2 FQNEAQ (reference sequence). This CDR3 has 13 amino acids. V lost 10 bases to trimming and J lost 8 bases, with 20 bases between them.